Shown below are 2 T cell receptor beta chains from a single sample sequenced in a study of PD-1 blockade in mismatch repair-deficient tumors. Only in-frame clones appear in the TCRdb table, and some are missing; sequencing was by immunoSEQ multiplex PCR. The sample lists 65,000 to 80,000 clones, 70% to 80% occurring once. The sample was peripheral blood, taken 2 weeks after starting pembrolizumab. These receptors were obtained from an adult with mismatch repair-deficient cancer.

As for this clone: This sample includes further DNA sequences coding for the same CDR3. V gene TRBV9 combines with J gene TRBJ2-5; D is unresolved. V shed 2 bases and J shed 3 bases, with 2 bases lying between them. CDR3 length equals 11 residues. CDR1 and CDR2 from the germline V gene are SGDLS and YYNGEE. This CDR3 reads CASSVEETQYF. CDR3 in DNA: TGTGCCAGCAGCGTTGAAGAGACCCAGTACTTC. Full variable domain (missing parts from reference TRBV9 and TRBJ2-5): DSGVTQTPKHLITATGQRVTLRCSPRSGDLSVYWYQQSLDQGLQFLIQYYNGEERAKGNILERFSAQQFPDLHSELNLSSLELGDSALYFCASSVEETQYFGPGTRLLVL.

V usage is TRBV18 and J usage is TRBJ1-5, with 8 bases fitting TRBD1. The length of the CDR3 is 16 residues. V gave up 2 bases and J gave up 2 bases; unmatched junction bases: 5. CDR1 KGHSH and CDR2 LQKENI come from the germline V gene. The CDR3 loop reads CASSPITGGRNQPQHF. CDR3 bases: TGTGCCAGCTCACCAATCACAGGGGGTCGCAATCAGCCCCAGCATTTT. The variable domain in full, with the rest retrieved from reference TRBV18 and TRBJ1-5, is NAGVMQNPRHLVRRRGQEARLRCSPMKGHSHVYWYRQLPEEGLKFMVYLQKENIIDESGMPKERFSAEFPKEGPSILRIQQVVRGDSAAYFCASSPITGGRNQPQHFGDGTRLSIL.